This T cell receptor beta chain was captured in a study of blood T cell repertoires in COVID-19. Generated by immunoSEQ multiplex PCR, the TCRdb table keeps only in-frame clones and is missing some. This sample has under 250,000 clones; roughly 84% occur once, and the top ten carry 1.5% to 1.7%. Looked up from germline, CDR1 is SGHRS and CDR2 is YFSETQ. The CDR3 length is 12 residues. V lost 7 bases to trimming and J lost 1 base, with 8 bases between them. The chain joins TRBV5-1 to TRBJ1-2; tentative D call: TRBD1 (5 bases). Material: peripheral blood. This TCR was sampled from a woman between 40 and 55 years old who had recovered from COVID-19. CDR3 amino acids: CASRDFNYGYTF. CDR3 DNA: TGCGCCAGCCGGGACTTTAACTATGGCTACACCTTC.